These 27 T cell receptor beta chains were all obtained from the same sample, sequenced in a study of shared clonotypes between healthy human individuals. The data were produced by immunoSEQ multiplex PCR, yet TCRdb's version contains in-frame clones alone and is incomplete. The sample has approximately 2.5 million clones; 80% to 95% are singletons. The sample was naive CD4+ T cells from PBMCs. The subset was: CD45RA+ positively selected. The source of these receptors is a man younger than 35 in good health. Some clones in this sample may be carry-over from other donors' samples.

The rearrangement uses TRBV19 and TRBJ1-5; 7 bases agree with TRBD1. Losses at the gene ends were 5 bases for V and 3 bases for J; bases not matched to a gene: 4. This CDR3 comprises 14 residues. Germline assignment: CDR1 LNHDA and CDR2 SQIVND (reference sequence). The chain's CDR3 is CASSPRGPNQPQHF. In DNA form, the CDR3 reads TGTGCCAGTAGTCCTAGGGGGCCCAATCAGCCCCAGCATTTT.

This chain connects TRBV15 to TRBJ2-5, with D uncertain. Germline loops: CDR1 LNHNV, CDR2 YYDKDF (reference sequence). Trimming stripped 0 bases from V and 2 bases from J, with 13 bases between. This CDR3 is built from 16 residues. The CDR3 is CATSREKGAKQETQYF. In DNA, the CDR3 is TGTGCCACCAGCAGAGAGAAGGGCGCCAAACAAGAGACCCAGTACTTC.

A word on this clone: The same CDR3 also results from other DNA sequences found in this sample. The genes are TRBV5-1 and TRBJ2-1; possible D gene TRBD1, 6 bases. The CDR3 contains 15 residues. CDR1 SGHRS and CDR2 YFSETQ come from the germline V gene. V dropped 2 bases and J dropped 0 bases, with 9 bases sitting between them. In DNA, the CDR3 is TGCGCCAGCAGCTTCACGGACAGCTCCTACAATGAGCAGTTCTTC. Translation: CASSFTDSSYNEQFF.

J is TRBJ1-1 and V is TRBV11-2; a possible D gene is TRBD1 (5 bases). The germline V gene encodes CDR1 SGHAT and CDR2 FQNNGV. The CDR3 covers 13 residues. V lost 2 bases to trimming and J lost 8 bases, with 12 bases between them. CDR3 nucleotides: TGTGCCAGCAGCTTAAGGGACGGATTGGAAGCTTTCTTT. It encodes CASSLRDGLEAFF.

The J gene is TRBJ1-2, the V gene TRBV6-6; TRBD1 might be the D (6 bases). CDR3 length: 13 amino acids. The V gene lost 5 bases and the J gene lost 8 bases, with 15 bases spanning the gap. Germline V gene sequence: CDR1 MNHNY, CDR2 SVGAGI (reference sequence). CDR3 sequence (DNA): TGTGCCAGCAGTGGGGAGGCAGGGGTCGGCTACACCTTC. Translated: CASSGEAGVGYTF.

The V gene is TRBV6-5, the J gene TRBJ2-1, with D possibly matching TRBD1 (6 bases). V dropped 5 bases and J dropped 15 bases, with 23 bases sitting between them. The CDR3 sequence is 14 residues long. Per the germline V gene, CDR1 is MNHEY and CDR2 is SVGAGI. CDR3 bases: TGTGCCAGCAGTCCCACCGTCAGGGGTTTGGTCTGGTTCTTC. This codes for CASSPTVRGLVWFF.

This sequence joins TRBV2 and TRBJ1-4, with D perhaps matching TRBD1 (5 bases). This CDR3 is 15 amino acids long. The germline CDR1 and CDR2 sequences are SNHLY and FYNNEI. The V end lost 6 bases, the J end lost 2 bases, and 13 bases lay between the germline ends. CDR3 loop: CASSRRGGTNEKLFF. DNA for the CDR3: TGTGCCAGCAGCCGGCGGGGGGGTACTAATGAAAAACTGTTTTTT.

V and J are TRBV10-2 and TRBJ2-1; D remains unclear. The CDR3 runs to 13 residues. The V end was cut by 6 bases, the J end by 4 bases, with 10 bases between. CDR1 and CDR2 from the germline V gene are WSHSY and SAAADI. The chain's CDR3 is CASRPEIYNEQFF. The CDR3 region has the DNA TGCGCCAGCAGACCAGAGATATACAATGAGCAGTTCTTC.

DNA for the CDR3: TGTGCCAGCAGCCAAGGTCGTGTGAGCGGGATAATGGCGGATACGCAGTATTTT. Its translation: CASSQGRVSGIMADTQYF. This chain joins TRBV14 and TRBJ2-3; TRBD2 matches 7 bases. Germline trimming cut 1 base from V and 6 bases from J; bases unmatched to any gene: 16. This CDR3 is built from 18 residues. CDR1 and CDR2 (germline): SGHDN, FVKESK.

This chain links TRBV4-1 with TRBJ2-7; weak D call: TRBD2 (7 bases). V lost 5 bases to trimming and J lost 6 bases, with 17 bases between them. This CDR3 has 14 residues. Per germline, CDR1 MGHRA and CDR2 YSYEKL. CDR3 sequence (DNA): TGCGCCAGCAGCTTACGACGGGGGGCCGTCGAGCAGTACTTC. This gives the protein CASSLRRGAVEQYF.

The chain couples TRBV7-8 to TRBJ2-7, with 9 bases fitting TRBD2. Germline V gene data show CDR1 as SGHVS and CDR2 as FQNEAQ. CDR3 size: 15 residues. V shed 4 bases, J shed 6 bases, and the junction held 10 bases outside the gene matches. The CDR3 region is CASSYSGLAGTEQYF. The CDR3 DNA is TGTGCCAGCAGCTATTCAGGTCTAGCGGGAACCGAGCAGTACTTC.

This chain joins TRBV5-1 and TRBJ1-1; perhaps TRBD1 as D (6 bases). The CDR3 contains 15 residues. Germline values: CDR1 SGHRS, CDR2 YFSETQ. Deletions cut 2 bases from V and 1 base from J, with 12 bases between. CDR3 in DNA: TGCGCCAGCAGCTTTTGGCAGGGGTCGAACACTGAAGCTTTCTTT. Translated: CASSFWQGSNTEAFF.

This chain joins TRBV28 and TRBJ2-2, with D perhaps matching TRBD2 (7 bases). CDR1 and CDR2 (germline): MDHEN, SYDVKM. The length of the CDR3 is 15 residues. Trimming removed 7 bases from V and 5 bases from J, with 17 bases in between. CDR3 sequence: CASTQGRAYTGELFF. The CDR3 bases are TGTGCCAGCACCCAGGGGAGGGCCTATACCGGGGAGCTGTTTTTT.

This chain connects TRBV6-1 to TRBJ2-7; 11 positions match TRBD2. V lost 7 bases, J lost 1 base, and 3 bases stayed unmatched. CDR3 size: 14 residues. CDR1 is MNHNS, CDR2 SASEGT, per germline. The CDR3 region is CASIRLAGSYEQYF. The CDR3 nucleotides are TGTGCCAGCATTAGACTAGCGGGGTCCTACGAGCAGTACTTC.

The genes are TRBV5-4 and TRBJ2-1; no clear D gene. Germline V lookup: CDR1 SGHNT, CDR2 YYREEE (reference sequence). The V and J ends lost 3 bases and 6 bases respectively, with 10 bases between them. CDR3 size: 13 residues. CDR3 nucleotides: TGTGCCAGCAGCTCTCGTCCCCCCAATGAGCAGTTCTTC. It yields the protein CASSSRPPNEQFF. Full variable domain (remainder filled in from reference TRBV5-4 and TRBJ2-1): ETGVTQSPTHLIKTRGQQVTLRCSSQSGHNTVSWYQQALGQGPQFIFQYYREEENGRGNFPPRFSGLQFPNYSSELNVNALELDDSALYLCASSSRPPNEQFFGPGTRLTVL.

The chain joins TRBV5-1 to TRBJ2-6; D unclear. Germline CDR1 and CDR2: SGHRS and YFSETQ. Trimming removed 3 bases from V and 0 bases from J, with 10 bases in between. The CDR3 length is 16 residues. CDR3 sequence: CASSSIQYSGANVLTF. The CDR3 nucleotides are TGCGCCAGCAGCTCAATACAGTACTCTGGGGCCAACGTCCTGACTTTC.

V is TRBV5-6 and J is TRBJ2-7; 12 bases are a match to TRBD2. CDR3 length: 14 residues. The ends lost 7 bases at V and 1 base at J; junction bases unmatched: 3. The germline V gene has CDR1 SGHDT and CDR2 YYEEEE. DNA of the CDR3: TGTGCCAGCCAAGGACTAGCGGGGTCCTACGAGCAGTACTTC. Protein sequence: CASQGLAGSYEQYF.

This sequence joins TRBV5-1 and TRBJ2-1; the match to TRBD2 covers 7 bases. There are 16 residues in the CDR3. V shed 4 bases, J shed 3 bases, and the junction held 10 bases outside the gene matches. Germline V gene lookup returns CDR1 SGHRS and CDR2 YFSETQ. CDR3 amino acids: CASSPMVAGVYNEQFF. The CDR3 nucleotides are TGCGCCAGCAGCCCTATGGTTGCGGGAGTCTACAATGAGCAGTTCTTC.

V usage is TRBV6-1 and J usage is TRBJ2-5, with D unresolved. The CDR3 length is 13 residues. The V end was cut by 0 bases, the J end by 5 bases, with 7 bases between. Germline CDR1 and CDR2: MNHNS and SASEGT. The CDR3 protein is CASSEAPRETQYF. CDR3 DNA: TGTGCCAGCAGTGAAGCCCCACGGGAGACCCAGTACTTC.

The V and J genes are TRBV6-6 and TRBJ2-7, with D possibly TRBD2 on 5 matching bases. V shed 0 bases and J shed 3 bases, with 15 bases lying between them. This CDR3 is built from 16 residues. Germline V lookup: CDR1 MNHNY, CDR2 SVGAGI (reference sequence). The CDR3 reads CASSYSRLAESYEQYF. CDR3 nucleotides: TGTGCCAGCAGTTACTCGAGGCTAGCAGAAAGCTACGAGCAGTACTTC.

This chain's CDR3 is CASSVTRASYNEQFF. The CDR3 DNA follows: TGTGCCAGCAGCGTAACTAGAGCCTCCTACAATGAGCAGTTCTTC. The chain uses TRBV6-5 and TRBJ2-1; D might be TRBD2 (5 bases). The germline V gene has CDR1 MNHEY and CDR2 SVGAGI. Trimming removed 6 bases from V and 0 bases from J, with 12 bases in between. This CDR3 has 15 residues.

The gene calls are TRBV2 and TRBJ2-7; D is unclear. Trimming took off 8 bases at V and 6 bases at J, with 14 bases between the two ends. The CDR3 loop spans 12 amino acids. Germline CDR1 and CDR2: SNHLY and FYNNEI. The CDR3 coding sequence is TGTGCCAGCCGCCAGAAAGCGTTCGAGCAGTACTTC. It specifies CASRQKAFEQYF.

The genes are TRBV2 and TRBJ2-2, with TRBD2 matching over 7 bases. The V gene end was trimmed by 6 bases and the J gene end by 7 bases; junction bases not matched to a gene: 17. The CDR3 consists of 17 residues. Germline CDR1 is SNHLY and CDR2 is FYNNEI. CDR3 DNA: TGTGCCAGCAGGACCGCCATGGGGGGGAGGTCTGGCGGGGAGCTGTTTTTT. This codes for CASRTAMGGRSGGELFF.

CDR3 loop: CASSPRRENEQYF. In DNA, the CDR3 is TGTGCCAGCAGCCCCCGACGTGAGAACGAGCAGTACTTC. The chain couples TRBV7-2 to TRBJ2-7; D not certain. In germline, CDR1 is SGHTA, CDR2 FQGNSA. V shed 5 bases and J shed 5 bases, with 13 bases lying between them. This CDR3 region has 13 residues.

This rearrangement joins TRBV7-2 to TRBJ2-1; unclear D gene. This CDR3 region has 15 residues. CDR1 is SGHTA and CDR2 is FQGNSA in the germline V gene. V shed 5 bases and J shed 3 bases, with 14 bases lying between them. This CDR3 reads CASSPTRLDYNEQFF. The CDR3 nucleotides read TGTGCCAGCAGCCCAACACGGCTAGACTACAATGAGCAGTTCTTC.

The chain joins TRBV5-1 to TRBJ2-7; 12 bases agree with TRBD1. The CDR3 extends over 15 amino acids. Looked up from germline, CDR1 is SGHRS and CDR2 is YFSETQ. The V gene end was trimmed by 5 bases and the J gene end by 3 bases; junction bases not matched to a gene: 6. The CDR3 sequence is CASSGTGGFSYEQYF. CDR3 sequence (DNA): TGCGCCAGCAGTGGGACAGGGGGCTTTAGCTACGAGCAGTACTTC.

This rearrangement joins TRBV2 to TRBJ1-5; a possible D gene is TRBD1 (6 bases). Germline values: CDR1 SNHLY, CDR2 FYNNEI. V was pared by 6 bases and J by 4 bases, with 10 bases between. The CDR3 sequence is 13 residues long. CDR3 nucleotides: TGTGCCAGCAGGGCAGGGGTAAATCAGCCCCAGCATTTT. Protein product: CASRAGVNQPQHF.